The T cell receptor beta chain under discussion was sequenced for a study of spatial heterogeneity in lung cancer. Time point described: sample taken at primary tumor resection. Unsorted whole RNA samples from tumor, nontumor lung or frozen PBMC were sequenced. TCRdb called the 5' RACE reads again in MiXCR, with one record for every CDR3 protein. This sample has about 90,000 distinct CDR3 sequences, with 7% to 9% found just once. Trimming cost V 6 bases and J 0 bases; bases outside gene matches: 3. Germline V lookup: CDR1 ENHRY, CDR2 SYGVKD. The CDR3 is made up of 14 amino acids. The source of this sequence is a male donor with early-stage non-small cell lung cancer. J is TRBJ2-3 and V is TRBV10-3; TRBD2 agrees at 7 bases. Sequenced here: PBMCs, sampled at surgery. CDR3: CAIRAGGSTDTQYF. The CDR3 nucleotides read TGTGCCATCAGGGCCGGGGGGAGCACAGATACGCAGTATTTT.